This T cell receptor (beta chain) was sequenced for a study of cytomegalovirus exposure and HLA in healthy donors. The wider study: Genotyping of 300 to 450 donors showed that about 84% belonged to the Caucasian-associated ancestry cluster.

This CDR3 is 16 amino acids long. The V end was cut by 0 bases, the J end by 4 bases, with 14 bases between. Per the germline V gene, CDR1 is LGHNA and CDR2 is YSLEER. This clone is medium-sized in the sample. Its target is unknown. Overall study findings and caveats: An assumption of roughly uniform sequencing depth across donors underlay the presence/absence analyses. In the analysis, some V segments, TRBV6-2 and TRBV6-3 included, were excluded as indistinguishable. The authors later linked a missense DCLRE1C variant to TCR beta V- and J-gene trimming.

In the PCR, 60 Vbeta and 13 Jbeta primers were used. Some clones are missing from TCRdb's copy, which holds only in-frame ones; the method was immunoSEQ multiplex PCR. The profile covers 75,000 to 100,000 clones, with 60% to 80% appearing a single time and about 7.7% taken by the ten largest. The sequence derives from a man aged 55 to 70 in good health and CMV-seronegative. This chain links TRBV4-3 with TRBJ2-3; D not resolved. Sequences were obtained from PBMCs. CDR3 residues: CASSQDRSLGSDTQYF. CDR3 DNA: TGCGCCAGCAGCCAAGATCGTTCCCTAGGCTCAGATACGCAGTATTTT.